The entry that follows covers one T cell receptor beta chain sequence. The CDR3 extends over 15 amino acids. The V and J ends lost 1 base and 9 bases respectively, with 13 bases between them. The germline CDR1 and CDR2 sequences are LNHNV and YYDKDF (reference sequence). These data belong to a study of blood T cell repertoires in COVID-19. The data were produced by immunoSEQ multiplex PCR, yet TCRdb's version contains in-frame clones alone and is incomplete. This sample has 35,000 to 40,000 clones, with about nine tenths found just once. This receptor was taken from a human donor in a cohort sampled during active COVID-19. The sequenced sample consisted of peripheral blood. The gene calls are TRBV15 and TRBJ1-6; the D gene is possibly TRBD1 (5 bases). This CDR3 reads CATSRGGQGTSPLHF. In nucleotides, the CDR3 is TGTGCCACCAGCAGAGGAGGTCAGGGAACTTCACCCCTCCACTTT.